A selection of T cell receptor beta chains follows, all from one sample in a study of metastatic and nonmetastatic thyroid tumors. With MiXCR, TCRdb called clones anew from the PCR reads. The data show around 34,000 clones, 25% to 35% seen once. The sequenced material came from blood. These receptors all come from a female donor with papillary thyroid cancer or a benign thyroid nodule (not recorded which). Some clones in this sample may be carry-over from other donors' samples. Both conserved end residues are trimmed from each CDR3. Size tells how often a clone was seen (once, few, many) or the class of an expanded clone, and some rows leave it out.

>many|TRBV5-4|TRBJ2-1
ASSLTAGGGNEQF
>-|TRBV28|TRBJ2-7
ASSGLAGYRPDYEQY
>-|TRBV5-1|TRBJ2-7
ASSTGTGAYEQY
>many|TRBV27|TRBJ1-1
ASSLRGNTEAF
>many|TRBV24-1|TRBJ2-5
ATSDGLAGPQETQY
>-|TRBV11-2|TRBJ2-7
ASSLVPGLSSYEQY
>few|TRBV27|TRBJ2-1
ASSLEVRNEQF
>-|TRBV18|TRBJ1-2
ASSENRDTYT
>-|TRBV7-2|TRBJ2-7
ASSLGAFSYEQY
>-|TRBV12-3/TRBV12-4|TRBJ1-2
ASSLMVWGQDGYT
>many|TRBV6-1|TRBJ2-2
ASTGTGGNTGELF
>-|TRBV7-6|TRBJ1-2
ASSQNRVHGYT
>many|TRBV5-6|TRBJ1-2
ASSLVQTLLNYGYT
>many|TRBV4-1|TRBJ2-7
ASSPRLAGEREQY
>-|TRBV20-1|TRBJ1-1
SAAVNRGRSKAF
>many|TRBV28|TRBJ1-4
ASSFRQQGREKLF
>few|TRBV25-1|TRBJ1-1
ASEHRTGQNTEAF
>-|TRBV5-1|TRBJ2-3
ASSWNRGTDTQY
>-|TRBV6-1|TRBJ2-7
ASSSWWSAYEQY
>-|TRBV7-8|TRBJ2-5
ASSKRSSGGQETQY
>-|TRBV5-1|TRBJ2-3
ASSLSGLDTQY
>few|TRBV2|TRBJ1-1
ASRSSGTMNTEAF
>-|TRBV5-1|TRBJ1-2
ASSSEGALGYT
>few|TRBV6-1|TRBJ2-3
ASMQATDTQY
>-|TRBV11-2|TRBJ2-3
ASSSSGLGTDTQY
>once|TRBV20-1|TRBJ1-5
SARFRITQPQH
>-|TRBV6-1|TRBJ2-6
ATETGKSGANVLT
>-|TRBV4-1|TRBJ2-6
ASSQDRADSGANVLT
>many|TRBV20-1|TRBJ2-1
SAPTGTSGIDEQF
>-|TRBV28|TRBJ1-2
ASIPRGGGAPDYGYT
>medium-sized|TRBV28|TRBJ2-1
ASSLAAGDNEQF
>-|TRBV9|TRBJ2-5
ASSASGQGAKTQY
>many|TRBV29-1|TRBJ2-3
SVVWGRTDTQY
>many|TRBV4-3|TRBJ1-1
ASSAGTGPMNTEAF
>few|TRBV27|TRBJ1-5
ASGSGSGWQPQH
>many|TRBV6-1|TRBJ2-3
ASSQGPPDTQY
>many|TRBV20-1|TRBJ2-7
SASRASGSHEQY
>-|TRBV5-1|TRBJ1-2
ASSFDGHGRGYT
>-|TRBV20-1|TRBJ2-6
SATGFGDNVLT
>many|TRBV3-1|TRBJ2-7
ASSQGQGAGY
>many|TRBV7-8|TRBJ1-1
ASSLGWGTEAF